This T cell receptor (beta chain) was captured in a study of blood T cell repertoires in COVID-19. Study summary: The United States, Italy and Spain were the sources of the acute and convalescent COVID-19 samples. From T cells, B-cell-depleted T cells, or PBMCs came the material, which was cDNA or gDNA.

The V and J ends lost 5 bases and 6 bases, in that order; junction bases with no gene match: 3. Germline values: CDR1 SNHLY, CDR2 FYNNEI. This CDR3 has 15 residues. In the source study's methods: Amplified reference gene primers provided the basis for estimating nucleated cell counts. Measured with immunoSEQ multiplex PCR; TCRdb has only the in-frame clones, and not every one. The DNA gave D and trimming, while V, J and clone size come from that table. Counted here are about 210,000 clones, about 90% occurring once; the ten biggest clones make up roughly 1.2%. The chain employs TRBV2 and TRBJ2-1; 14 positions match TRBD2. Material: peripheral blood. The receptor's source is a man in his thirties or forties with acute or convalescent COVID-19. The DNA for the CDR3 is TGTGCCAGCAGTCGGGGACTAGCGGGGGTCAATGAGCAGTTCTTC. Translation: CASSRGLAGVNEQFF.